The 31 T cell receptor beta chains below come from one sample, sequenced in a study of blood T cell repertoires in COVID-19. Sequencing was performed with immunoSEQ multiplex PCR; in TCRdb, only in-frame clones are kept and a portion is missing. The sample lists 450,000 to 500,000 clones, about 90% seen once, with 0.7% in the top ten. The sample consisted of PBMCs or T cells enriched from blood (not recorded which). All receptors come from a woman between 18 and 29 years old who had recovered from COVID-19.

V is TRBV5-4 and J is TRBJ1-3; weak D call: TRBD1 (6 bases). The CDR3 runs to 14 residues. Germline CDR1 SGHNT, CDR2 YYREEE (reference sequence). The ends were cut back, 4 bases at V and 6 bases at J, with 14 bases in the middle. The CDR3 here is CASSLDRSENTIYF. The CDR3 DNA is TGTGCCAGCAGCCTCGACAGGTCCGAAAACACCATATATTTT.

The V and J genes are TRBV3-1 (or the pseudogene TRBV3-2) and TRBJ2-1; 15 bases align to TRBD2. The CDR3 is made up of 17 amino acids. Germline CDR1 reads LGHDT; CDR2 reads YNNKEL (reference sequence). Losses at the gene ends were 3 bases for V and 7 bases for J; bases not matched to a gene: 7. CDR3 coding DNA: TGTGCCAGCAGCCAGATTGGACTAGCGGGGGGGCGAAATGAGCAGTTCTTC. This gives the protein CASSQIGLAGGRNEQFF.

V and J are TRBV7-9 and TRBJ1-2, with 8 bases lining up with TRBD1. CDR3 length: 15 amino acids. The germline gives CDR1 SEHNR, CDR2 FQNEAQ (reference sequence). J was trimmed by 3 bases and V by 5 bases; bases with no gene match: 8. This chain's CDR3 is CASSLIEDRDYGYTF. In nucleotides, the CDR3 is TGTGCCAGCAGCCTCATAGAGGACAGGGACTATGGCTACACCTTC.

V and J are TRBV23-1 and TRBJ1-2, with TRBD1 identical over 8 bases. TRBV23-1 falls under the ORF class, with uncertain function. The CDR3 is 16 amino acids. J gave up 2 bases and V 4 bases, and 9 bases lay outside the gene matches. The CDR3 DNA follows: TGCGCCAGCAGTCCGGGACAGGTAGCGTTCAACTATGGCTACACCTTC. Translated, it gives CASSPGQVAFNYGYTF.

CDR3 DNA sequence: TGCGCCAGCAGCTTGGGGGCCTCCGTCGGCACTGAAGCTTTCTTT. As protein: CASSLGASVGTEAFF. The J gene is TRBJ1-1, the V gene TRBV5-1; D gene unclear. The V end lost 0 bases, the J end lost 4 bases, and 13 bases lay between the germline ends. The CDR3 totals 15 residues. Germline V gene lookup returns CDR1 SGHRS and CDR2 YFSETQ.

This clone appeared a single time. The rearrangement uses TRBV5-4 and TRBJ2-3; 8 bases align to TRBD2. Germline assignment: CDR1 SGHNT and CDR2 YYREEE (reference sequence). After removal of 4 bases from V and 6 bases from J, the junction contained 16 bases not matched to a gene. The CDR3 is 17 residues long. The CDR3 DNA reads TGTGCCAGCAGCGCCCCAAGGACTAGCTCGGGCGGGGATACGCAGTATTTT. Amino acids: CASSAPRTSSGGDTQYF.

The rearrangement uses TRBV7-3 and TRBJ2-1; 11 positions agree with TRBD2. Germline V gives CDR1 SGHTA, CDR2 FQGTGA. This CDR3 has 15 residues. The junction had 6 bases not matched to a gene; V was cut back by 3 bases and J by 8 bases. The CDR3 sequence: CASSLTSGANYEQFF. For the CDR3, the DNA is TGTGCCAGCAGCTTGACTAGCGGGGCTAACTATGAGCAGTTCTTC.

This clone was seen just once. The J gene is TRBJ2-2, the V gene TRBV28, with 8 positions matching TRBD1. This CDR3 is built from 15 residues. Trimming at V came to 2 bases and at J to 7 bases, leaving 6 bases not matched to a gene. The V gene's germline CDR1 is MDHEN and CDR2 SYDVKM. The CDR3 reads CASSLEQGAVGELFF. The DNA of the CDR3 is TGTGCCAGCAGTTTAGAGCAGGGGGCAGTCGGGGAGCTGTTTTTT. The variable domain in full, completed from reference TRBV28 and TRBJ2-2, reads DVKVTQSSRYLVKRTGEKVFLECVQDMDHENMFWYRQDPGLGLRLIYFSYDVKMKEKGDIPEGYSVSREKKERFSLILESASTNQTSMYLCASSLEQGAVGELFFGEGSRLTVL.

The V gene is TRBV10-1, the J gene TRBJ1-2; 11 bases are a match to TRBD1. There are 13 residues in the CDR3. The germline gives CDR1 WNHNN, CDR2 SYGVQD (reference sequence). V lost 6 bases, J lost 7 bases, and 4 bases stayed unmatched. The CDR3 DNA is TGCGCCAGCAGCCCCGGACAGGGGGCTGGCTACACCTTC. The encoded protein is CASSPGQGAGYTF.

This clone came up a few times. The genes are TRBV30 and TRBJ2-5; 7 bases map to TRBD1. V shed 5 bases, J shed 0 bases, and the junction held 3 bases outside the gene matches. This CDR3 is built from 13 residues. CDR1 is GTSNPN, CDR2 SVGIG, per germline (reference sequence). The CDR3 loop reads CAWAGTDQETQYF. The CDR3 nucleotides are TGTGCCTGGGCAGGGACAGACCAAGAGACCCAGTACTTC. Together with reference TRBV30 and TRBJ2-5, the CDR3 gives the full variable domain: SQTIHQWPATLVQPVGSPLSLECTVEGTSNPNLYWYRQAAGRGLQLLFYSVGIGQISSEVPQNLSASRPQDRQFILSSKKLLLSDSGFYLCAWAGTDQETQYFGPGTRLLVL.

The genes are TRBV6-5 and TRBJ1-5; 8 bases map to TRBD1. CDR1 and CDR2 from the germline V gene are MNHEY and SVGAGI. This CDR3 is built from 15 residues. The V segment lost 6 bases and the J segment 4 bases; nucleotides outside the gene matches: 8. CDR3 in amino acids: CASRGDRFLNQPQHF. CDR3 nucleotide sequence: TGTGCCAGCAGGGGGGACAGGTTTCTGAATCAGCCCCAGCATTTT.

The V gene is TRBV6-6, the J gene TRBJ1-1; weak D call: TRBD1 (6 bases). Looked up from germline, CDR1 is MNHNY and CDR2 is SVGAGI (reference sequence). CDR3 length: 14 amino acids. V lost 7 bases to trimming and J lost 0 bases, with 12 bases between them. The CDR3 region has the DNA TGTGCCAGCACGCAGGGGATTTTGAACACTGAAGCTTTCTTT. Its translation: CASTQGILNTEAFF.

The chain couples TRBV29-1 to TRBJ1-2; 7 bases line up with TRBD1. This CDR3 spans 12 amino acids. From germline, CDR1 is SQVTM and CDR2 ANQGSEA. V shed 7 bases, J shed 3 bases, and the junction held 5 bases outside the gene matches. Here the CDR3 DNA reads TGCAGCGCCGGGACAGTTTACTATGGCTACACCTTC. Its translation is CSAGTVYYGYTF.

This clone was picked up one time. The CDR3 here is CASSTRAGVNSPLHF. The CDR3 DNA reads TGTGCCAGCAGCACGAGGGCAGGGGTCAATTCACCCCTCCACTTT. The chain employs TRBV11-2 and TRBJ1-6; maybe TRBD1 (6 bases). The CDR3 consists of 15 residues. With 5 bases removed from V and 7 bases from J, the gap between germline ends came to 15 bases. Germline-derived CDR1 and CDR2 are SGHAT and FQNNGV.

The J gene is TRBJ1-5, the V gene TRBV6-6, with D hard to call. Trimming stripped 6 bases from V and 6 bases from J, with 12 bases between. The CDR3 runs to 13 residues. Per germline, CDR1 MNHNY and CDR2 SVGAGI (reference sequence). The CDR3 here is CASRRQDSQPQHF. In nucleotides, the CDR3 is TGTGCCAGCAGAAGGCAGGATAGTCAGCCCCAGCATTTT.

The chain has TRBV2 and TRBJ1-2; weak D call: TRBD1 (5 bases). The germline V and J ends were trimmed by 6 bases and 0 bases, with 17 bases remaining between them. Per germline, CDR1 SNHLY and CDR2 FYNNEI. This CDR3 comprises 16 residues. This CDR3 reads CASRVGRGQANYGYTF. The CDR3 nucleotides read TGTGCCAGCAGGGTGGGAAGGGGCCAAGCTAACTATGGCTACACCTTC.

As to this clone: Relative to the germline gene, one junction end is altered; a read error may explain this. The chain uses TRBV11-2 and TRBJ1-2; 12 bases map to TRBD1. CDR1 and CDR2 from the germline V gene are SGHAT and FQNNGV. The CDR3 runs 16 residues. This CDR3 reads CASSLDAGTGGYSYTF. For the CDR3, the DNA is TGTGCCAGCAGCTTAGATGCGGGGACAGGGGGCTATAGCTACACCTTC.

This sequence joins TRBV7-8 and TRBJ1-1; the D is unclear. The CDR3 extends over 14 amino acids. V was pared by 5 bases and J by 1 base, with 11 bases between. Germline V gene lookup returns CDR1 SGHVS and CDR2 FQNEAQ. The CDR3 DNA reads as TGTGCCAGCAGCCGAGTATCAGGGAACACTGAAGCTTTCTTT. It encodes CASSRVSGNTEAFF.

This sequence joins TRBV19 and TRBJ2-2; D is possibly TRBD2 (6 bases). Germline CDR1 is LNHDA and CDR2 is SQIVND (reference sequence). There are 15 residues in the CDR3. V dropped 4 bases and J dropped 7 bases, with 16 bases sitting between them. Here the CDR3 DNA reads TGTGCCAGTAGTAGGGCCTTGCGGGGTGACGGGGAGCTGTTTTTT. The encoded protein is CASSRALRGDGELFF.

This clone was found once. The rearrangement joins TRBV4-1 to TRBJ2-7; tentatively, D is TRBD1 (5 bases). CDR1 and CDR2 from the germline V gene are MGHRA and YSYEKL. The V gene lost 1 base and the J gene lost 5 bases, with 9 bases spanning the gap. CDR3 length equals 13 residues. The CDR3 DNA reads as TGCGCCAGCAGCCAAGTGTCGGACAACGAGCAGTACTTC. Its translation is CASSQVSDNEQYF.

Turning to this clone: The same CDR3 arises from other DNA sequences in this sample as well. The CDR3 here is CASSMGQLNTEAFF. The CDR3 DNA follows: TGTGCCAGTAGTATGGGGCAGTTAAACACTGAAGCTTTCTTT. The rearrangement links TRBV19 to TRBJ1-1, with D tentatively TRBD1 (5 bases). The CDR3 runs to 14 residues. CDR1 LNHDA and CDR2 SQIVND come from the germline V gene (reference sequence). V lost 3 bases and J lost 2, with 10 bases in between.

V is TRBV7-9 and J is TRBJ2-7, with D unclear. Trimming pared 6 bases from V and 1 base from J, leaving 7 bases between. There are 12 residues in the CDR3. CDR1 and CDR2 (germline): SEHNR, FQNEAQ (reference sequence). CDR3 amino acids: CASRSTSYEQYF. In nucleotides, the CDR3 is TGTGCCAGCAGGTCGACTTCCTACGAGCAGTACTTC.

The rearrangement links TRBV3-1 (or the pseudogene TRBV3-2) to TRBJ2-7, with TRBD1 matching over 8 bases. Germline CDR1 LGHDT, CDR2 YNNKEL (reference sequence). The CDR3 length is 16 residues. With 1 base clipped from V and 4 bases from J, the junction kept 9 bases outside the gene matches. In nucleotides, the CDR3 is TGTGCCAGCAGCCAAGGACCCCAGGGGGCTGGTTACGAGCAGTACTTC. Its protein product is CASSQGPQGAGYEQYF.

The chain links TRBV15 to TRBJ1-2; D is unresolved. Trimming cost V 5 bases and J 8 bases, with 18 bases left between them. The CDR3 extends over 14 amino acids. Germline V gene sequence: CDR1 LNHNV, CDR2 YYDKDF (reference sequence). DNA for the CDR3: TGTGCCACCAGCGGAGCGGGGAGCCTTGGGGGCTACACCTTC. Translation gives CATSGAGSLGGYTF.

The chain has TRBV5-1 and TRBJ2-1, with TRBD2 identical over 9 bases. V trimming: 4 bases; J trimming: 3 bases; junction bases outside the gene matches: 2. The CDR3 loop spans 14 amino acids. Germline V gene sequence: CDR1 SGHRS, CDR2 YFSETQ. The CDR3 here is CASSQAGGYNEQFF. The CDR3 region has the DNA TGCGCCAGCAGCCAAGCGGGGGGCTACAATGAGCAGTTCTTC.

The genes are TRBV7-9 and TRBJ1-4; 8 nucleotides match TRBD1. V shed 5 bases and J 7 bases; nucleotides not matched to a gene: 15. Germline assignment: CDR1 SEHNR and CDR2 FQNEAQ (reference sequence). The CDR3 has 17 amino acids. CDR3 amino acids: CASSLYTGGLEGEKLFF. The CDR3 nucleotides are TGTGCCAGCAGCCTTTATACAGGGGGGTTAGAAGGTGAAAAACTGTTTTTT. Using reference TRBV7-9 and TRBJ1-4 for the parts outside the CDR3, the full variable domain is DTGVSQNPRHKITKRGQNVTFRCDPISEHNRLYWYRQTLGQGPEFLTYFQNEAQLEKSRLLSDRFSAERPKGSFSTLEIQRTEQGDSAMYLCASSLYTGGLEGEKLFFGSGTQLSVL.

The J gene is TRBJ1-4, the V gene TRBV15; 9 bases fit TRBD1. The ends lost 0 bases at V and 8 bases at J; junction bases unmatched: 16. Germline V CDR1 and CDR2: LNHNV, YYDKDF (reference sequence). This CDR3 is built from 19 residues. The CDR3 nucleotides are TGTGCCACCAGCAGAGAAAGAGGGGACAGGGTAGGACGAGAAGAAAAACTGTTTTTT. Its translation is CATSRERGDRVGREEKLFF.

The chain joins TRBV2 to TRBJ1-5, with a weak D call TRBD1 (5 bases). V was shortened by 5 bases and J by 7 bases, with 12 bases between the two germline ends. The germline CDR1 and CDR2 sequences are SNHLY and FYNNEI. There are 13 residues in the CDR3. CDR3 DNA: TGTGCCAGCAGTATGGGGGGTTTCCAGCCCCAGCATTTT. It yields the protein CASSMGGFQPQHF.

The chain combines TRBV30 with TRBJ2-1, with 10 nucleotides matching TRBD1. Germline V gene sequence: CDR1 GTSNPN, CDR2 SVGIG (reference sequence). V was pared by 2 bases and J by 5 bases, with 9 bases of the junction left unmatched. The CDR3 totals 16 residues. CDR3 region: CAWSPPRGTGDNEQFF. The CDR3 nucleotides read TGTGCCTGGAGTCCTCCTCGGGGGACAGGGGACAATGAGCAGTTCTTC.

This chain links TRBV12-3 or TRBV12-4 with TRBJ1-2, with 8 bases aligning to TRBD1. The V gene end was trimmed by 7 bases and the J gene end by 5 bases; junction bases not matched to a gene: 6. This CDR3 contains 13 residues. CDR3 DNA sequence: TGTGCCAGCACTCTGACAGGGGATTATGGCTACACCTTC. Translation: CASTLTGDYGYTF.

This chain uses TRBV19 with TRBJ1-5, with a possible D match to TRBD1 (5 bases). Germline V gene lookup returns CDR1 LNHDA and CDR2 SQIVND (reference sequence). This CDR3 is built from 14 residues. Trimming left V 7 bases short and J 4 bases short, with 14 bases between. The chain's CDR3 is CASNVGGDNQPQHF. CDR3 in DNA: TGTGCCAGTAACGTAGGAGGGGATAATCAGCCCCAGCATTTT.